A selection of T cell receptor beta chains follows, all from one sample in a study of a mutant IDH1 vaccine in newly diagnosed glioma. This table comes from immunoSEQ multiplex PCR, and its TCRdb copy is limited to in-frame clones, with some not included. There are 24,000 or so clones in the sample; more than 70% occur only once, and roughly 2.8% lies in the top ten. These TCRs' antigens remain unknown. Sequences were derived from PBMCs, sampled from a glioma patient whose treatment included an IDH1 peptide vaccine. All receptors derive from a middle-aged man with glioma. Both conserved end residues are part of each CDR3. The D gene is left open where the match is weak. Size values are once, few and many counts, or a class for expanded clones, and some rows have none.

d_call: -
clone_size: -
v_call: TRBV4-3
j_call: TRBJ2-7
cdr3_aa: CASSQDVQDGIRQYF
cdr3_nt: TGCGCCAGCAGCCAAGATGTCCAAGACGGGATCCGGCAGTACTTC

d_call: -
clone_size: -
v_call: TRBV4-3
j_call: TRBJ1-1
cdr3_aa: CASSGTEAFF
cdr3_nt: TGCGCCAGCAGCGGCACTGAAGCTTTCTTT

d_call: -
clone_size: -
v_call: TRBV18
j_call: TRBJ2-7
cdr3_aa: CASSPQGDGYEQYF
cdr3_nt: TGTGCCAGCTCACCTCAAGGAGACGGGTACGAGCAGTACTTC

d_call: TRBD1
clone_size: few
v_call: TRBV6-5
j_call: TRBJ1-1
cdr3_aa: CASSEDRVNTEAFF
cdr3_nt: TGTGCCAGCAGTGAAGACAGGGTCAACACTGAAGCTTTCTTT

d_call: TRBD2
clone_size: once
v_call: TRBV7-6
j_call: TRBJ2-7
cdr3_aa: CASSRAGGGDEQYF
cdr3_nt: TGTGCCAGCAGCCGCGCGGGAGGAGGGGACGAGCAGTACTTC

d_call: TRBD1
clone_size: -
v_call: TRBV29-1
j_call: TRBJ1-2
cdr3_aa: CSVSTGLGYGYTF
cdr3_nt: TGCAGCGTTTCGACAGGGCTGGGCTATGGCTACACCTTC

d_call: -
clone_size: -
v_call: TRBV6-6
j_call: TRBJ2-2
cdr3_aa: CASRPSGRNTGELFF
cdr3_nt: TGTGCCAGCAGACCCTCCGGGCGGAACACCGGGGAGCTGTTTTTT

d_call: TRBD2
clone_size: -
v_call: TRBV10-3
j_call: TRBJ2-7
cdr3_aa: CASSGTSGRPRYEQYF
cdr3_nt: TGTGCCTCTTCCGGGACTAGCGGGAGGCCTCGCTACGAGCAGTACTTC

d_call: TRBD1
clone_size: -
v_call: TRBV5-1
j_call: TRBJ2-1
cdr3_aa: CASSLPGTGNNEQFF
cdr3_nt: TGCGCCAGCAGCTTGCCCGGGACAGGGAACAATGAGCAGTTCTTC

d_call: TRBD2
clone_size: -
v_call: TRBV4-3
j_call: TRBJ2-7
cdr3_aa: CASSQDQLAGGPATFNEQYF
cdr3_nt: TGCGCCAGCAGCCAAGATCAACTAGCGGGAGGGCCTGCGACTTTCAACGAGCAGTACTTC

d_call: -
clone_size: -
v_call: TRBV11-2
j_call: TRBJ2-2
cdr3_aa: CASSKKEGGTGELFF
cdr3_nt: TGTGCCAGCAGCAAAAAAGAGGGGGGCACCGGGGAGCTGTTTTTT

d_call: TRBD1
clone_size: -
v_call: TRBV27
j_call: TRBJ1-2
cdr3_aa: CASCDRGYGYTF
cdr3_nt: TGTGCCAGCTGCGACAGGGGGTATGGCTACACCTTC

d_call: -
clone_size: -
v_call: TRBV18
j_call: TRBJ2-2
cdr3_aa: CASSSMPGTGELFF
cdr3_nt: TGTGCCAGCTCCTCCATGCCCGGGACCGGGGAGCTGTTTTTT

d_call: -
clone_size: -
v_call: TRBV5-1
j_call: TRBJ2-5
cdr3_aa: CASSWGDSRGGRETQYF
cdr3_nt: TGCGCCAGCAGCTGGGGGGACTCCAGGGGGGGGCGAGAGACCCAGTACTTC

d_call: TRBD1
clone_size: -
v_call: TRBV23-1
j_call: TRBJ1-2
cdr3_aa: CASSHNRQGRCYTF
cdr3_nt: TGCGCCAGCAGTCATAACCGACAGGGGAGATGCTACACCTTC

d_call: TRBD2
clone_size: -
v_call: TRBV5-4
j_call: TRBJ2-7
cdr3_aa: CASSPGRGFYEQYF
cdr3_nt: TGTGCCAGCAGCCCCGGGAGGGGATTCTACGAGCAGTACTTC

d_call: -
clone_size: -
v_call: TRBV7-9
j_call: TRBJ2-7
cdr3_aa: CASSPGWRYEQYF
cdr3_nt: TGTGCCAGCAGCCCCGGGTGGCGATACGAGCAGTACTTC

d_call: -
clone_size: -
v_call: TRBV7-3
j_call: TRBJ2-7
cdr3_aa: CASSPQAASYEQYF
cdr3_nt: TGTGCCAGCAGCCCGCAGGCCGCTTCCTACGAGCAGTACTTC

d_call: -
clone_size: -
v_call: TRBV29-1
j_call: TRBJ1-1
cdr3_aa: CSVYREVNTEAFF
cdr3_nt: TGCAGCGTGTACAGGGAAGTAAACACTGAAGCTTTCTTT

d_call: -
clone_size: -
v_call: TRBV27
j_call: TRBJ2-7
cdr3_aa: CASSFRGAYEQYF
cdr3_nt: TGTGCCAGCAGTTTTCGCGGGGCCTACGAGCAGTACTTC

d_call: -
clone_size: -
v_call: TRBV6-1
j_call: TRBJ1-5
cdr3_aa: CASRALFNQPQHF
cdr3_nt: TGTGCCAGCAGGGCATTGTTCAATCAGCCCCAGCATTTT

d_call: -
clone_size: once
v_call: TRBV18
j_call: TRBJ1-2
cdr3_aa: CASSQRDNYGYTF
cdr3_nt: TGTGCCAGCTCCCAAAGGGATAACTATGGCTACACCTTC

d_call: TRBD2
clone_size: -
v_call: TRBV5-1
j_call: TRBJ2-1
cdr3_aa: CASSVTSVEQFF
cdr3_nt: TGCGCCAGCAGCGTGACTAGCGTTGAGCAGTTCTTC

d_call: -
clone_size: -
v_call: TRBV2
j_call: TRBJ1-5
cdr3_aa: CASSLGYVSNQPQHF
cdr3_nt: TGTGCCAGCAGTCTGGGGTATGTGAGCAATCAGCCCCAGCATTTT

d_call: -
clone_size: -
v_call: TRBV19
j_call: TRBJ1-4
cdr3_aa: CASSIQGTNEKLFF
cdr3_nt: TGTGCCAGTAGTATCCAGGGGACTAATGAAAAACTGTTTTTT

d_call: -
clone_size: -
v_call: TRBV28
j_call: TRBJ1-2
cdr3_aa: CASNGAGAGYGYTF
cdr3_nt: TGTGCCAGCAACGGTGCGGGGGCGGGGTATGGCTACACCTTC

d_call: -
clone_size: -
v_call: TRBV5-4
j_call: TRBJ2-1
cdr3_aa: CASSLGSRLSSYNEQFF
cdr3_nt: TGTGCCAGCAGCTTAGGTTCGCGACTGAGCTCCTACAATGAGCAGTTCTTC

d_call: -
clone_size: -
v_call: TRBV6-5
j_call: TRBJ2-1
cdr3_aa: CASSSLGGDEQFF
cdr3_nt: TGTGCCAGCAGTTCTTTAGGAGGCGATGAGCAGTTCTTC

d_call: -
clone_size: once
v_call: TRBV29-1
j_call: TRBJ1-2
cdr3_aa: CSVTENYGYTF
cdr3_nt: TGCAGCGTTACAGAGAACTATGGCTACACCTTC

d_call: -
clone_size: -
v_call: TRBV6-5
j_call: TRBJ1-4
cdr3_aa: CASRRAPSTNEKLFF
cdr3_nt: TGTGCCAGCCGCCGGGCACCCTCAACTAATGAAAAACTGTTTTTT

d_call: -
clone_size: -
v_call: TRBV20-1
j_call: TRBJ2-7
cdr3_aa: CSATEIYEQYF
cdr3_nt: TGCAGTGCTACCGAAATCTACGAGCAGTACTTC

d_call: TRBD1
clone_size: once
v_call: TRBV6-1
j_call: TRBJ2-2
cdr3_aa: CASSDRDRGWELFF
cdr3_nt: TGTGCCAGCAGTGACCGGGACAGGGGTTGGGAGCTGTTTTTT

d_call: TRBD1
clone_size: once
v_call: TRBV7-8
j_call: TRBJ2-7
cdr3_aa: CASSFRRDRAVAEQYF
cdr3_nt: TGTGCCAGCAGCTTTCGCAGGGACAGGGCAGTCGCCGAGCAGTACTTC

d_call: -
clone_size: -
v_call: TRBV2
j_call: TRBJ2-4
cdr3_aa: CASSATLLAKNIQYF
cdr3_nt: TGTGCCAGCAGTGCGACACTTCTAGCCAAAAACATTCAGTACTTC

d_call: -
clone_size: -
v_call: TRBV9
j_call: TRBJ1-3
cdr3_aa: CASSVDQGPGNTIYF
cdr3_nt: TGTGCCAGCAGCGTAGACCAGGGACCTGGAAACACCATATATTTT

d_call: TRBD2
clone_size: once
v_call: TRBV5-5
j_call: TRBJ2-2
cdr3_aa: CASSSAGTITGELFF
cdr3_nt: TGTGCCAGCAGCTCTGCCGGGACTATTACCGGGGAGCTGTTTTTT

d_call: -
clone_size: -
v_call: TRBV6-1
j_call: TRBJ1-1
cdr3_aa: CASSGRGGNTEAFF
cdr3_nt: TGTGCCAGCAGTGGGAGGGGGGGGAACACTGAAGCTTTCTTT

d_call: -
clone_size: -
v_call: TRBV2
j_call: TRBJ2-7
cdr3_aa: CASYKGVYEQYF
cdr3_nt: TGTGCCAGCTACAAGGGGGTTTACGAGCAGTACTTC

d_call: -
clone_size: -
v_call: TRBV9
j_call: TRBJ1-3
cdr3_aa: CASSVTGGNTIYF
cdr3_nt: TGTGCCAGCAGCGTAACCGGTGGAAACACCATATATTTT

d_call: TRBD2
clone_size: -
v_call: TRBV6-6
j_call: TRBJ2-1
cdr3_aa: CASSQSGRAGNEQFF
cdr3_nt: TGTGCCAGCAGTCAAAGCGGGAGGGCAGGGAATGAGCAGTTCTTC

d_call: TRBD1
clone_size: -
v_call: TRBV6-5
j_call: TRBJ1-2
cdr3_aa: CATKTGTRLYGYTF
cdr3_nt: TGTGCCACCAAGACAGGGACGCGGCTCTATGGCTACACCTTC

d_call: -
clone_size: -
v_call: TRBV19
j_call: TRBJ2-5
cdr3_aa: CASSIRSYQETQYF
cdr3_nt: TGTGCCAGTAGTATTCGCTCATACCAAGAGACCCAGTACTTC

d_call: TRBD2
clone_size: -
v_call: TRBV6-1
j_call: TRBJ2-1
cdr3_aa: CASSDRGSFLYNEQFF
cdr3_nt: TGTGCCAGCAGTGACCGCGGGAGTTTCCTTTACAATGAGCAGTTCTTC

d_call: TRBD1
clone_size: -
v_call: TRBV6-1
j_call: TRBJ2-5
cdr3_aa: CASGRDRVSLETQYF
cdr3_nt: TGTGCCAGCGGCCGGGACAGGGTTTCACTAGAGACCCAGTACTTC

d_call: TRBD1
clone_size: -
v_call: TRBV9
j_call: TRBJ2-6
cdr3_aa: CASSVVPSPTTGVGANVLTF
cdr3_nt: TGTGCCAGCAGCGTAGTCCCCTCCCCAACCACAGGGGTAGGGGCCAACGTCCTGACTTTC

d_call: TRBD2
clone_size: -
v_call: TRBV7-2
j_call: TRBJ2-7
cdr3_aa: CASSSATSGKGEQYF
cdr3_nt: TGTGCCAGCAGCTCAGCGACTAGCGGGAAGGGCGAGCAGTACTTC

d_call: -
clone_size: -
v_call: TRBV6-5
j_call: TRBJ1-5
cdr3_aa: CASSYSRYSNQPQHF
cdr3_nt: TGTGCCAGCAGTTACTCAAGGTATAGCAATCAGCCCCAGCATTTT

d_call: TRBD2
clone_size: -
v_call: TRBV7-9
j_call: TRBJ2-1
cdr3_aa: CASRQAGDEQFF
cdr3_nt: TGTGCCAGCAGACAAGCGGGAGACGAGCAGTTCTTC

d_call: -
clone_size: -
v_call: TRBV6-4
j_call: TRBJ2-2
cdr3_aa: CASGGAGSGGELFF
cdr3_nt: TGTGCCAGCGGGGGCGCTGGATCGGGCGGGGAGCTGTTTTTT

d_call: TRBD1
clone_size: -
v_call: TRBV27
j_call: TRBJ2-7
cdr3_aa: CASSPGVGDRAHEQYF
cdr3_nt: TGTGCCAGCAGTCCGGGGGTGGGGGACAGGGCCCACGAGCAGTACTTC

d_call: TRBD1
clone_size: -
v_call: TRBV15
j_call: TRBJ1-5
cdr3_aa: CATSRDVRDRGRNQPQHF
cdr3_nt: TGTGCCACCAGCAGAGACGTGCGGGACAGGGGGAGAAATCAGCCCCAGCATTTT

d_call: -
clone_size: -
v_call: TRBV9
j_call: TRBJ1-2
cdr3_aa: CASSVDRNLSYRYTF
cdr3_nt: TGTGCCAGCAGCGTAGACAGGAATTTGTCCTATCGCTACACCTTC

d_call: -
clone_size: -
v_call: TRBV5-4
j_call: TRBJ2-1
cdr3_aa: CASSFPPHNEQFF
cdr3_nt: TGTGCCAGCAGCTTCCCCCCCCACAATGAGCAGTTCTTC

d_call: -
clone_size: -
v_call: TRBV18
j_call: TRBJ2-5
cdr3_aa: CASSIRAGSETQYF
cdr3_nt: TGTGCCAGCTCAATCCGGGCAGGTTCGGAGACCCAGTACTTC

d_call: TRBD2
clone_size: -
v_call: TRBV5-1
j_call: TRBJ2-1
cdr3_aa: CASSQTLAGGISEQFF
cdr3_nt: TGCGCCAGCAGCCAAACCTTAGCGGGAGGGATCAGTGAGCAGTTCTTC

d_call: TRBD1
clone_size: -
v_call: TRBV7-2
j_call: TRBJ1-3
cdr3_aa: CASSLTGTGNTIYF
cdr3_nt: TGTGCCAGCAGCTTGACAGGGACTGGAAACACCATATATTTT

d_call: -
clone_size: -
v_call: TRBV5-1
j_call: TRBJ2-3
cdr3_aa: CASSLIAGAGTTDTQYF
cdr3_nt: TGCGCCAGCAGCTTGATAGCCGGGGCGGGGACCACAGATACGCAGTATTTT